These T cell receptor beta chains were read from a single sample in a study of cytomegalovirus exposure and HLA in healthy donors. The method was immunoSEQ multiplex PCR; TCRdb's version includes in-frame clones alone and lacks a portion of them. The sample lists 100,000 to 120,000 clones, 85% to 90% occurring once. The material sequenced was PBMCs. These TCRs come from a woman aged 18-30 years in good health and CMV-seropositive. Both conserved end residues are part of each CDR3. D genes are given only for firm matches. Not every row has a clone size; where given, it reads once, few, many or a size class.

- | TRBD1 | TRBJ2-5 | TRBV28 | CASSWTGGGETQYF | TGTGCCAGCAGTTGGACAGGGGGCGGGGAGACCCAGTACTTC
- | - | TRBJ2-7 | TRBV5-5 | CASTAGVSYEQYF | TGTGCCAGCACCGCCGGGGTCTCCTACGAGCAGTACTTC
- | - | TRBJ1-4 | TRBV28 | CASSSGTATNEKLFF | TGTGCCAGCAGCTCCGGTACCGCAACTAATGAAAAACTGTTTTTT
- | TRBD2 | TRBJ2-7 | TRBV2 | CASKAGGPVEQYF | TGTGCCAGCAAGGCGGGGGGGCCTGTCGAGCAGTACTTC
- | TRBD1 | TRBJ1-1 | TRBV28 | CASSPHTGASAEAFF | TGTGCCAGCAGTCCACACACAGGGGCCTCGGCTGAAGCTTTCTTT
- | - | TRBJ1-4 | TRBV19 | CASRRQGGEKLFF | TGTGCCAGTAGGCGACAAGGCGGGGAAAAACTGTTTTTT
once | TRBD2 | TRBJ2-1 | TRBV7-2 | CASSQRTSGRFF | TGTGCCAGCAGCCAAAGGACTAGCGGGAGGTTCTTC
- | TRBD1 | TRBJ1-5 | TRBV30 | CACQTGQGAPGNQPQHF | TGTGCCTGCCAGACGGGACAGGGGGCGCCGGGCAATCAGCCCCAGCATTTT
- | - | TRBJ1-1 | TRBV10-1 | CASGEAPDTEAFF | TGCGCCAGCGGGGAGGCCCCGGACACTGAAGCTTTCTTT
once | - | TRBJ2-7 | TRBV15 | CATSRGTARRTGTYEQYF | TGTGCCACCAGCAGAGGTACTGCCCGGCGGACTGGTACCTACGAGCAGTACTTC
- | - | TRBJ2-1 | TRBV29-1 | CSGDSFNEQFF | TGCAGCGGGGACTCCTTCAATGAGCAGTTCTTC
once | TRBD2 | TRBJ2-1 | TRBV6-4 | CASSSDGGNEQFF | TGTGCCAGCAGCTCGGACGGGGGGAATGAGCAGTTCTTC
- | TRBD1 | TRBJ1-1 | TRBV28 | CASGAGGVTEAFF | TGTGCCAGCGGGGCAGGGGGAGTCACTGAAGCTTTCTTT
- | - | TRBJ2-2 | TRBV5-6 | CASSFWGAGELFF | TGTGCCAGCAGCTTTTGGGGAGCCGGGGAGCTGTTTTTT
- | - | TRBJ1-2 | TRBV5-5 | CASSLAGSSRGYTF | TGTGCCAGCAGCTTGGCCGGTTCTTCCCGGGGCTACACCTTC
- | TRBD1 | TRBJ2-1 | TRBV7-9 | CASSSRGNEQFF | TGTGCCAGCAGCAGCAGGGGGAATGAGCAGTTCTTC
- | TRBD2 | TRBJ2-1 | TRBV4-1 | CASSPTSGRAIVYNEQFF | TGCGCCAGCAGCCCTACTAGCGGGAGGGCCATCGTATACAATGAGCAGTTCTTC
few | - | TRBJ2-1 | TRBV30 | CAWVTVPNEQFF | TGTGCCTGGGTGACAGTGCCCAATGAGCAGTTCTTC
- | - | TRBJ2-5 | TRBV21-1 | CASSASTGTQETQYF | TGTGCCAGCAGCGCGTCGACAGGGACACAAGAGACCCAGTACTTC
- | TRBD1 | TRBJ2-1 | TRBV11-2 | CASSSRDRAYNEQFF | TGTGCCAGCAGCTCCCGGGACAGAGCTTACAATGAGCAGTTCTTC
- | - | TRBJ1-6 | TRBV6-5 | CASSRVSYNSPLHF | TGTGCCAGCAGCAGGGTCTCCTATAATTCACCCCTCCACTTT
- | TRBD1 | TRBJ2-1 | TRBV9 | CASSVGTGLDEQFF | TGTGCCAGCAGCGTAGGGACAGGGTTGGATGAGCAGTTCTTC
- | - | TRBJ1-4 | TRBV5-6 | CASSYRELEKLFF | TGTGCCAGCAGCTACCGGGAACTTGAAAAACTGTTTTTT
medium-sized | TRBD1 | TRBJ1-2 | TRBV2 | CASKGQGNYGYTF | TGTGCCAGCAAGGGACAGGGAAACTATGGCTACACCTTC
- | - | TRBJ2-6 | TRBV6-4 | CASSEQAFSGANVLTF | TGTGCCAGCAGTGAACAGGCGTTCTCTGGGGCCAACGTCCTGACTTTC
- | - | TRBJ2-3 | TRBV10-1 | CASSVRLTTPDTQYF | TGCGCCAGCAGTGTCCGACTAACAACCCCAGATACGCAGTATTTT
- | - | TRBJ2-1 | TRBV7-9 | CASSYSVTYNEQFF | TGTGCCAGCAGCTATAGCGTTACCTACAATGAGCAGTTCTTC
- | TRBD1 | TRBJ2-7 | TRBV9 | CASSLRQGAYEQYF | TGTGCCAGCAGCCTCCGACAGGGGGCCTACGAGCAGTACTTC
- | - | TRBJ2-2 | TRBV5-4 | CASSFVHRDTGELFF | TGTGCCAGCAGTTTCGTTCACAGGGACACCGGGGAGCTGTTTTTT